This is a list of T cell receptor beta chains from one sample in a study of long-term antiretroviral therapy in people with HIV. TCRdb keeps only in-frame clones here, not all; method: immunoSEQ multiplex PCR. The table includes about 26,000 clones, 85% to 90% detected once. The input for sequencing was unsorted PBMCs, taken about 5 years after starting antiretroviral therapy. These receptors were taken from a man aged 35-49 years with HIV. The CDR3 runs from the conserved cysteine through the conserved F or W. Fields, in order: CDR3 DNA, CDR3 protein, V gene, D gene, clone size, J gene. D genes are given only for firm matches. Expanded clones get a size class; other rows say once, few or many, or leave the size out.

DNA: TGTGCCAGCACCTCAGCGGGAGGGCCAGGTGAGCAGTTCTTC; CDR3: CASTSAGGPGEQFF; V: TRBV11-2; D: TRBD2; size: NA; J: TRBJ2-1
DNA: TGTGCCAGCAGGCCGGACGGCAGCTATGGCTACACCTTC; CDR3: CASRPDGSYGYTF; V: TRBV5-6; D: NA; size: few; J: TRBJ1-2
DNA: TGTGCCAGCAGTGACACGTACAGGGCGGATACGCAGTATTTT; CDR3: CASSDTYRADTQYF; V: TRBV6-4; D: NA; size: NA; J: TRBJ2-3
DNA: TGTGCCAGCAGGTTCGGGTACGAGCAGTACTTC; CDR3: CASRFGYEQYF; V: TRBV11-2; D: NA; size: NA; J: TRBJ2-7
DNA: TGTGCCAGCAGCTCGGGCACTGAAGCTTTCTTT; CDR3: CASSSGTEAFF; V: TRBV7-9; D: NA; size: NA; J: TRBJ1-1
DNA: TGCGCCAGCAGTGAGTCAACCGGATTCTCTAATGAAAAACTGTTTTTT; CDR3: CASSESTGFSNEKLFF; V: TRBV10-2; D: NA; size: NA; J: TRBJ1-4
DNA: TGTGCCAGCAGTCAAACCGGGACACCCAATCAGCCCCAGCATTTT; CDR3: CASSQTGTPNQPQHF; V: TRBV28; D: NA; size: NA; J: TRBJ1-5
DNA: TGTGCCAGCAGTTACTCGGAGGCAGGGGGCTACGAGCAGTACTTC; CDR3: CASSYSEAGGYEQYF; V: TRBV6-6; D: TRBD1; size: NA; J: TRBJ2-7
DNA: TGTGCCAGCAGCCAAGAACTCAGCAGCTACGAGCAGTACTTC; CDR3: CASSQELSSYEQYF; V: TRBV14; D: NA; size: NA; J: TRBJ2-7
DNA: TGTGCCAGCAGTTCCGGAACTAGCGGCTACGAGCAGTACTTC; CDR3: CASSSGTSGYEQYF; V: TRBV6-5; D: TRBD2; size: NA; J: TRBJ2-7
DNA: TGTGCCAGCAGTGAGGATCCCCTTAGCATTCAGTACTTC; CDR3: CASSEDPLSIQYF; V: TRBV25-1; D: NA; size: NA; J: TRBJ2-4
DNA: TGTGCCATCACCCCGGGCAGCGGTGAAAAACTGTTTTTT; CDR3: CAITPGSGEKLFF; V: TRBV10-3; D: NA; size: NA; J: TRBJ1-4
DNA: TGTGCCAGCAGTTTATCTCGGTTCCGAAATGAGCAGTTCTTC; CDR3: CASSLSRFRNEQFF; V: TRBV27; D: NA; size: NA; J: TRBJ2-1
DNA: TGTGCCAGCAGCTCCGGGACAGGGTATCAGCCCCAGCATTTT; CDR3: CASSSGTGYQPQHF; V: TRBV11-2; D: TRBD1; size: NA; J: TRBJ1-5
DNA: TGTGCCAGCAGCACCCCCGGGACAGCGAACACCGGGGAGCTGTTTTTT; CDR3: CASSTPGTANTGELFF; V: TRBV11-2; D: TRBD1; size: NA; J: TRBJ2-2
DNA: TGTGCCAGCAGCTTAGTAGAGACCCAGTACTTC; CDR3: CASSLVETQYF; V: TRBV11-2; D: NA; size: NA; J: TRBJ2-5
DNA: TGCGCCAGCAGCTTGGAGGTAGCGGGAGACCAAGAGACCCAGTACTTC; CDR3: CASSLEVAGDQETQYF; V: TRBV5-1; D: TRBD2; size: NA; J: TRBJ2-5
DNA: TGTGCCAGCAGCCAAGATACGTCAGCGGGAGGGCCTGGCGGGGAGCTGTTTTTT; CDR3: CASSQDTSAGGPGGELFF; V: TRBV4-2; D: TRBD2; size: NA; J: TRBJ2-2
DNA: TGTGCCAGCAGTCTACCCAGGGGGGTGAATTCACCCCTCCACTTT; CDR3: CASSLPRGVNSPLHF; V: TRBV7-2; D: TRBD1; size: NA; J: TRBJ1-6
DNA: TGCGCCAGCAGGGAAGGGAAGAATTCACCCCTCCACTTT; CDR3: CASREGKNSPLHF; V: TRBV10-2; D: NA; size: few; J: TRBJ1-6
DNA: TGTGCCAGCAGTTTAGTCCAGCAGTTCTTC; CDR3: CASSLVQQFF; V: TRBV28; D: NA; size: NA; J: TRBJ2-1
DNA: TGTGCCAGCAGCAGGGACAGGGGGTCGACTAATGAAAAACTGTTTTTT; CDR3: CASSRDRGSTNEKLFF; V: TRBV5-5; D: TRBD1; size: NA; J: TRBJ1-4
DNA: TGCGCCAGCAGCTTGTGGGAGGCGGTAGATGGCTACACCTTC; CDR3: CASSLWEAVDGYTF; V: TRBV5-1; D: NA; size: NA; J: TRBJ1-2
DNA: TGTGCCAGCACCAAGCAGAGAGAGAGCGCTGAAGCTTTCTTT; CDR3: CASTKQRESAEAFF; V: TRBV28; D: NA; size: NA; J: TRBJ1-1
DNA: TGTGCCACCGAGGGGGCGGTGAACACCTACGAGCAGTACTTC; CDR3: CATEGAVNTYEQYF; V: TRBV28; D: TRBD1; size: NA; J: TRBJ2-7
DNA: TGCGCCAGCAGCCAAGCAGGGGAACTGGGCAATGAGCAGTTCTTC; CDR3: CASSQAGELGNEQFF; V: TRBV5-1; D: NA; size: NA; J: TRBJ2-1
DNA: TGTGCCAGCAGCCAAGAATTGGAGCAGTCCTACGAGCAGTACTTC; CDR3: CASSQELEQSYEQYF; V: TRBV4-2; D: NA; size: NA; J: TRBJ2-7
DNA: TGTGCCAGCTCTACCTACGAGCAGTACTTC; CDR3: CASSTYEQYF; V: TRBV6-1; D: NA; size: NA; J: TRBJ2-7
DNA: TGTGCCAGCAGCTCAGGGGGCCAGAACACTGAAGCTTTCTTT; CDR3: CASSSGGQNTEAFF; V: TRBV9; D: TRBD1; size: NA; J: TRBJ1-1
DNA: TGTGCCAGCAGCCAAGTCATAGGGTGGAACACCGGGGAGCTGTTTTTT; CDR3: CASSQVIGWNTGELFF; V: TRBV14; D: NA; size: NA; J: TRBJ2-2
DNA: TGCGCCAGCAGCCCAGGGGGCGGGTTCTACGAGCAGTACTTC; CDR3: CASSPGGGFYEQYF; V: TRBV4-1; D: TRBD1; size: NA; J: TRBJ2-7
DNA: TGTGCCAGCAGCGTCGTCCCCGACGGCTCTGAAGCTTTCTTT; CDR3: CASSVVPDGSEAFF; V: TRBV9; D: NA; size: NA; J: TRBJ1-1
DNA: TGTGCCAGTAGTTCGGAAGGGAGGAGCAATCAGCCCCAGCATTTT; CDR3: CASSSEGRSNQPQHF; V: TRBV19; D: NA; size: NA; J: TRBJ1-5
DNA: TGCGCCAGCAGCCCCACGGGAGATTCTAACTATGGCTACACCTTC; CDR3: CASSPTGDSNYGYTF; V: TRBV5-1; D: NA; size: NA; J: TRBJ1-2
DNA: TGCGCCAGCAGCCAAGATGGGGTCCAGCCCCAGCATTTT; CDR3: CASSQDGVQPQHF; V: TRBV4-1; D: NA; size: NA; J: TRBJ1-5
DNA: TGTGCCAGCAGGGGTCCTGTCGAGCAGTTCTTC; CDR3: CASRGPVEQFF; V: TRBV6-5; D: NA; size: NA; J: TRBJ2-1
DNA: TGTGCCAGCAGCCCCCTTGCGGGGGCACGTCAGCCCCAGCATTTT; CDR3: CASSPLAGARQPQHF; V: TRBV7-6; D: NA; size: once; J: TRBJ1-5
DNA: TGTGCCAGCAGCACTCAGGGACCGAACACCGGGGAGCTGTTTTTT; CDR3: CASSTQGPNTGELFF; V: TRBV7-8; D: NA; size: NA; J: TRBJ2-2
DNA: TGTGCCAGCAGTTGGTGGCCGGCAGGGGGCACCGGGGAGCTGTTTTTT; CDR3: CASSWWPAGGTGELFF; V: TRBV27; D: TRBD1; size: NA; J: TRBJ2-2
DNA: TGTGCCAGTAGGGGAGCTGGGGCCAACGTCCTGACTTTC; CDR3: CASRGAGANVLTF; V: TRBV19; D: NA; size: once; J: TRBJ2-6
DNA: TGTGCCAGCAGCCCCACAGGGGAACTAAATCAGCCCCAGCATTTT; CDR3: CASSPTGELNQPQHF; V: TRBV9; D: TRBD1; size: NA; J: TRBJ1-5
DNA: TGTGCCAGCAGCACAGGACAGCCTTGGAGGGGCTACACCTTC; CDR3: CASSTGQPWRGYTF; V: TRBV5-5; D: NA; size: NA; J: TRBJ1-2